Listed here are 18 T cell receptor beta chains from one sample, sequenced in a study of shared clonotypes between healthy human individuals. TCRdb's table, derived via immunoSEQ multiplex PCR, lists solely in-frame clones and lacks some. The sample carries approximately 2.5 million clones, just over 90% recorded once. Sequenced: naive CD4+ T cells sorted from blood. The sample's subset: CD45RA+ positively selected. These receptor sequences come from a young man in good health.

The CDR3, as DNA: TGCGCCAGCAGCTTGGTCACGGGGGCCTCTGGAAACACCATATATTTT. Protein: CASSLVTGASGNTIYF. The V gene is TRBV5-1, the J gene TRBJ1-3; D is perhaps TRBD1 (6 bases). The CDR3 extends over 16 amino acids. The V end lost 0 bases, the J end lost 0 bases, and 10 bases lay between the germline ends. Germline V CDR1 and CDR2: SGHRS, YFSETQ. The full variable domain, completed using reference TRBV5-1 and TRBJ1-3, is KAGVTQTPRYLIKTRGQQVTLSCSPISGHRSVSWYQQTPGQGLQFLFEYFSETQRNKGNFPGRFSGRQFSNSRSEMNVSTLELGDSALYLCASSLVTGASGNTIYFGEGSWLTVV.

Points on this clone: The sample contains more than one DNA sequence encoding this CDR3. The rearrangement joins TRBV5-1 to TRBJ2-2; tentatively, D is TRBD1 (6 bases). The V and J ends lost 4 bases and 6 bases respectively, with 10 bases between them. Germline-derived CDR1 and CDR2 are SGHRS and YFSETQ. CDR3 length: 13 amino acids. The CDR3 nucleotides read TGCGCCAGCAGCCTACAGGGCCCCGGGGAGCTGTTTTTT. Translated: CASSLQGPGELFF.

This clone was counted once. The V and J genes are TRBV29-1 and TRBJ2-3, with D maybe TRBD1 (5 bases). V was trimmed by 1 base and J by 3 bases, leaving 14 bases between them. Germline V gives CDR1 SQVTM, CDR2 ANQGSEA. The CDR3 consists of 15 residues. CDR3 nucleotide sequence: TGCAGCGTTGAAGGGGGCAGGGTGGCGACAGATACGCAGTATTTT. This translates into CSVEGGRVATDTQYF.

The chain joins TRBV7-9 to TRBJ1-2; 8 bases fit TRBD1. CDR3 size: 15 residues. Germline CDR1 is SEHNR and CDR2 is FQNEAQ (reference sequence). V lost 3 bases and J lost 3; bases outside the gene matches: 6. This CDR3 is CASSFTGGTHYGYTF. CDR3 nucleotides: TGTGCCAGCAGCTTCACAGGGGGGACCCACTATGGCTACACCTTC.

CDR3 DNA: TGTGCCAGCAGTCTTCTCGGACAGGCTAAAAATGAAAAACTGTTTTTT. This translates into CASSLLGQAKNEKLFF. The chain employs TRBV6-6 and TRBJ1-4; TRBD1 matches 7 bases. J was trimmed by 5 bases and V by 5 bases; bases with no gene match: 11. CDR1 and CDR2 (germline): MNHNY, SVGAGI (reference sequence). The CDR3 extends over 16 amino acids.

V is TRBV6-4 and J is TRBJ2-1; 10 bases align to TRBD2. With V trimmed by 4 bases and J by 3 bases, 6 bases remained unmatched. This CDR3 comprises 16 residues. The germline gives CDR1 MRHNA, CDR2 SNTAGT. The CDR3 nucleotides are TGTGCCAGCAGTGTCCAGACTAGCGGGCGCTACAATGAGCAGTTCTTC. As protein: CASSVQTSGRYNEQFF.

The chain combines TRBV27 with TRBJ1-1, with D possibly TRBD1 on 6 matching bases. The germline gives CDR1 MNHEY, CDR2 SMNVEV (reference sequence). There are 17 residues in the CDR3. V gave up 2 bases and J gave up 0 bases, with 16 bases separating them. The CDR3: CASSLRMRGTVNTEAFF. The CDR3 region has the DNA TGTGCCAGCAGTTTAAGAATGAGGGGGACGGTGAACACTGAAGCTTTCTTT.

The chain uses TRBV5-1 and TRBJ2-5; perhaps TRBD2 as D (5 bases). Germline assignment: CDR1 SGHRS and CDR2 YFSETQ. The CDR3 runs 15 residues. V was cut by 2 bases and J by 4 bases, with 15 bases left in between. This CDR3 is CASSLPSSSVETQYF. The DNA for the CDR3 is TGCGCCAGCAGCTTACCCTCTAGCTCCGTAGAGACCCAGTACTTC.

On this clone itself: Additional DNA sequences in this sample encode the identical CDR3. The chain carries TRBV6-5 and TRBJ1-6; D is undetermined. Looked up from germline, CDR1 is MNHEY and CDR2 is SVGAGI. With 2 bases removed from V and 0 bases from J, the gap between germline ends came to 5 bases. The CDR3 totals 15 residues. The CDR3 sequence: CASSYGSSYNSPLHF. In DNA, the CDR3 is TGTGCCAGCAGTTACGGAAGCTCCTATAATTCACCCCTCCACTTT.

V gene TRBV27 combines with J gene TRBJ2-7; 9 nucleotides agree with TRBD1. Germline V CDR1 and CDR2: MNHEY, SMNVEV (reference sequence). V lost 3 bases and J lost 4; bases outside the gene matches: 7. There are 15 residues in the CDR3. The DNA of the CDR3 is TGTGCCAGCAGTTTCTCCGGGACAGGGACTTACGAGCAGTACTTC. This sequence encodes CASSFSGTGTYEQYF.

V and J are TRBV7-8 and TRBJ1-5; D gene uncertain. Germline lookup yields CDR1 SGHVS and CDR2 FQNEAQ. V was clipped by 5 bases and J by 5 bases, with 16 bases between them. This CDR3 spans 15 amino acids. The DNA of the CDR3 is TGTGCCAGCAGCCCAGCAACGGGAGTGGATCAGCCCCAGCATTTT. Translating gives CASSPATGVDQPQHF.

The chain is built from TRBV7-2 and TRBJ1-2; 7 bases match TRBD1. The length of the CDR3 is 15 residues. CDR1 SGHTA and CDR2 FQGNSA come from the germline V gene. The J segment lost 5 bases and the V segment lost 2 bases, leaving 8 bases of the junction unmatched. The CDR3: CASSLNPGQTYGYTF. For the CDR3, the DNA is TGTGCCAGCAGCTTAAATCCGGGACAGACTTATGGCTACACCTTC.

The CDR3 sequence is CASSVASTRSSGNTIYF. CDR3 DNA sequence: TGTGCCAGCAGCGTAGCCTCGACGCGAAGCTCTGGAAACACCATATATTTT. The chain has TRBV9 and TRBJ1-3; the D is unclear. The V gene lost 0 bases and the J gene lost 0 bases, with 13 bases spanning the gap. This CDR3 spans 17 amino acids. Germline values: CDR1 SGDLS, CDR2 YYNGEE.

This clone was recorded only once. The gene calls are TRBV7-2 and TRBJ2-1, with D possibly TRBD1 on 6 matching bases. V was trimmed by 1 base and J by 2 bases, leaving 12 bases between them. CDR1 is SGHTA, CDR2 FQGNSA, per germline. The CDR3 extends over 16 amino acids. The CDR3 DNA reads TGTGCCAGCAGCTTAGTCGGACAGTTAGCCTACAATGAGCAGTTCTTC. Its protein product is CASSLVGQLAYNEQFF.

The chain carries TRBV5-1 and TRBJ2-4; 8 positions match TRBD1. The CDR3 length is 18 residues. Germline values: CDR1 SGHRS, CDR2 YFSETQ. V lost 2 bases and J lost 2; bases outside the gene matches: 12. Here the CDR3 reads CASSFRPTGDGTKNIQYF. The CDR3 DNA is TGCGCCAGCAGCTTCCGTCCGACAGGGGACGGAACCAAAAACATTCAGTACTTC.

This clone was observed a single time. J is TRBJ2-3 and V is TRBV5-6; D is unresolved. This CDR3 has 14 amino acids. Per the germline V gene, CDR1 is SGHDT and CDR2 is YYEEEE. The germline V and J ends were trimmed by 5 bases and 0 bases, with 10 bases remaining between them. The CDR3 is CASRAGVSTDTQYF. For the CDR3, the DNA is TGTGCCAGCAGGGCCGGCGTTAGCACAGATACGCAGTATTTT. Based on the CDR3 plus reference TRBV5-6 and TRBJ2-3, the full variable domain is DAGVTQSPTHLIKTRGQQVTLRCSPKSGHDTVSWYQQALGQGPQFIFQYYEEEERQRGNFPDRFSGHQFPNYSSELNVNALLLGDSALYLCASRAGVSTDTQYFGPGTRLTVL.

The chain recombines TRBV27 with TRBJ1-4; D is possibly TRBD1 (5 bases). V lost 6 bases to trimming and J lost 6 bases, with 11 bases between them. The CDR3 loop spans 13 amino acids. In germline, CDR1 is MNHEY, CDR2 SMNVEV (reference sequence). The CDR3 region has the DNA TGTGCCAGCAGACTGGGGGTCGATGAAAAACTGTTTTTT. The encoded protein is CASRLGVDEKLFF.

J is TRBJ1-3 and V is TRBV28; weak D call: TRBD1 (6 bases). Germline V lookup: CDR1 MDHEN, CDR2 SYDVKM. This CDR3 has 14 residues. V was shortened by 3 bases and J by 3 bases, with 9 bases between the two germline ends. The CDR3 sequence: CASSLRGGGNTIYF. CDR3 nucleotide sequence: TGTGCCAGCAGTTTGCGAGGGGGTGGAAACACCATATATTTT.